The rows below give T cell receptor beta chains drawn from one sample of a study of blood T cell repertoires in COVID-19. The assay was immunoSEQ multiplex PCR, and TCRdb's table has in-frame clones only and misses some. The sample contains around 50,000 clones, roughly four fifths of which appear only once. Sequencing was performed on peripheral blood. Receptor source: a woman older than 75 with acute or convalescent COVID-19. CDR3s include the opening cysteine and the closing phenylalanine or tryptophan. The D gene is left open where the match is weak. Where a row states a size, it is once, few, many or the class of an expanded clone; other rows omit it.

J gene | V gene | clone size | D gene | CDR3 protein | CDR3 DNA
TRBJ1-6 | TRBV24-1 | - | - | CATSDRVPNSPLHF | TGTGCCACCAGTGATCGAGTCCCTAATTCACCCCTCCACTTT
TRBJ1-5 | TRBV2 | few | - | CASSSDGGNQPQHF | TGTGCCAGCAGCTCCGACGGAGGCAATCAGCCCCAGCATTTT
TRBJ1-2 | TRBV28 | - | TRBD1 | CASGETGTGDFGYTF | TGTGCCAGCGGAGAAACCGGGACAGGAGATTTTGGCTACACCTTC
TRBJ2-7 | TRBV2 | - | TRBD2 | CASSVPSGGQEQYF | TGTGCCAGCAGTGTGCCTAGCGGGGGCCAGGAGCAGTACTTC
TRBJ1-4 | TRBV6-5 | - | TRBD1 | CASRRLGTVGEKLFF | TGTGCCAGCAGACGACTGGGGACAGTCGGTGAAAAACTGTTTTTT
TRBJ2-1 | TRBV5-4 | - | TRBD2 | CASSPDPLAGGYNEQFF | TGTGCCAGCAGCCCCGACCCCCTAGCGGGGGGCTACAATGAGCAGTTCTTC
TRBJ2-1 | TRBV12-3/TRBV12-4 | - | TRBD2 | CASSLGGDGEQFF | TGTGCCAGCAGTTTGGGAGGGGACGGTGAGCAGTTCTTC
TRBJ2-3 | TRBV10-1 | - | - | CASSESRGTDTQYF | TGCGCCAGCAGTGAGTCCAGGGGCACAGATACGCAGTATTTT
TRBJ2-1 | TRBV6-5 | - | TRBD2 | CASGTSGSPNEQFF | TGTGCCAGCGGAACTAGCGGGAGTCCCAATGAGCAGTTCTTC
TRBJ1-1 | TRBV29-1 | - | - | CSVGTEGIWSSVNTEAFF | TGCAGCGTTGGGACAGAGGGAATCTGGTCATCAGTGAACACTGAAGCTTTCTTT
TRBJ1-2 | TRBV18 | - | TRBD1 | CASQGTDYGYTF | TGTGCCAGCCAAGGGACAGACTATGGCTACACCTTC
TRBJ1-1 | TRBV11-2 | - | TRBD1 | CASSIFRQGNTEAFF | TGTGCCAGCAGCATCTTCCGACAGGGGAACACTGAAGCTTTCTTT
TRBJ2-3 | TRBV19 | - | TRBD2 | CASSASGGTDTQYF | TGTGCCAGTAGTGCTAGCGGGGGTACAGATACGCAGTATTTT
TRBJ2-7 | TRBV15 | - | TRBD1 | CATSLDRGGYEQYF | TGTGCCACCAGCCTGGACAGGGGTGGTTACGAGCAGTACTTC
TRBJ2-7 | TRBV2 | - | - | CASSSNGFQSYEQYF | TGTGCCAGCAGTTCCAACGGGTTTCAGTCCTACGAGCAGTACTTC
TRBJ1-2 | TRBV2 | - | - | CASRAMMNYGYTF | TGTGCCAGCAGGGCAATGATGAACTATGGCTACACCTTC
TRBJ2-1 | TRBV19 | - | TRBD2 | CASDTGGGNNEQFF | TGTGCCAGTGACACGGGCGGGGGGAACAATGAGCAGTTCTTC
TRBJ2-3 | TRBV7-2 | - | TRBD2 | CASSREGGTDTQYF | TGTGCCAGCAGCAGGGAGGGTGGCACAGATACGCAGTATTTT
TRBJ2-1 | TRBV5-1 | once | - | CASSLISPSYNEQFF | TGCGCCAGCAGCTTGATCTCCCCGTCCTACAATGAGCAGTTCTTC
TRBJ1-2 | TRBV28 | - | TRBD1 | CASSLGTGWRGYTF | TGTGCCAGCAGTTTAGGGACAGGCTGGAGGGGCTACACCTTC
TRBJ1-2 | TRBV5-4 | - | - | CASSLFGPYGYTF | TGTGCCAGCAGCTTGTTCGGTCCCTATGGCTACACCTTC
TRBJ1-1 | TRBV15 | - | TRBD1 | CATSRDRGQGAGAFF | TGTGCCACCAGCAGAGATCGAGGTCAGGGGGCGGGGGCTTTCTTT
TRBJ2-5 | TRBV4-1 | - | - | CASSPRKDGGQETQYF | TGCGCCAGCAGCCCCCGAAAGGACGGGGGCCAAGAGACCCAGTACTTC
TRBJ1-5 | TRBV7-2 | once | - | CASSLVAGEGYQPQHF | TGTGCCAGCAGCTTAGTAGCGGGCGAGGGGTATCAGCCCCAGCATTTT
TRBJ1-1 | TRBV9 | - | - | CASSPSWGATEAFF | TGTGCCAGCAGCCCATCCTGGGGCGCCACTGAAGCTTTCTTT
TRBJ2-4 | TRBV7-2 | - | - | CASSLGAGIGVKNIQYF | TGTGCCAGCAGCTTAGGTGCCGGGATTGGGGTCAAAAACATTCAGTACTTC
TRBJ2-7 | TRBV6-6 | - | TRBD2 | CASSISSGDYEQYF | TGTGCCAGCAGTATATCTAGCGGGGACTACGAGCAGTACTTC
TRBJ1-3 | TRBV11-2 | - | TRBD1 | CASSQGQGGNTIYF | TGTGCCAGCAGCCAGGGACAGGGAGGAAACACCATATATTTT
TRBJ2-7 | TRBV20-1 | few | - | CSASEQFEQYF | TGCAGTGCTAGTGAACAGTTCGAGCAGTACTTC
TRBJ2-3 | TRBV12-3/TRBV12-4 | - | - | CASRMTSTDTQYF | TGTGCCAGCAGAATGACTAGCACAGATACGCAGTATTTT